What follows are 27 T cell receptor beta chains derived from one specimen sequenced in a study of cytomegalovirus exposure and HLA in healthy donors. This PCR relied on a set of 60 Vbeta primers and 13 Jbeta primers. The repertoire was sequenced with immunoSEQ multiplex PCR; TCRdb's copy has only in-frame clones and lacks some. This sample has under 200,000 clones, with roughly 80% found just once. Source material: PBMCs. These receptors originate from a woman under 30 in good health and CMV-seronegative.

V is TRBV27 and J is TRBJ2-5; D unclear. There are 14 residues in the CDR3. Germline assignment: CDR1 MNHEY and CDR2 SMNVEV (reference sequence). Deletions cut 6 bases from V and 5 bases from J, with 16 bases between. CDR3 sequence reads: CASRSFLQTETQYF. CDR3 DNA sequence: TGTGCCAGCAGGAGTTTCCTCCAAACGGAGACCCAGTACTTC.

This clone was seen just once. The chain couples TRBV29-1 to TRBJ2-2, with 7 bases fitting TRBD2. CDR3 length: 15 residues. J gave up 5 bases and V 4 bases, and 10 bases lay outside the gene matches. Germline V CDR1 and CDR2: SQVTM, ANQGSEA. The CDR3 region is CSVVTSNSETGELFF. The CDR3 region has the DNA TGCAGCGTTGTGACTAGCAACTCGGAAACCGGGGAGCTGTTTTTT.

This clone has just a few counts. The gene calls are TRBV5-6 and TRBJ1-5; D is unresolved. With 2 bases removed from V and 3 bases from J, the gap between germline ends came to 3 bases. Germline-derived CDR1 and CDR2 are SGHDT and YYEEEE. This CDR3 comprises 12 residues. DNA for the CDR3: TGTGCCAGCAGCTTTTACAATCAGCCCCAGCATTTT. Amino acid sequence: CASSFYNQPQHF.

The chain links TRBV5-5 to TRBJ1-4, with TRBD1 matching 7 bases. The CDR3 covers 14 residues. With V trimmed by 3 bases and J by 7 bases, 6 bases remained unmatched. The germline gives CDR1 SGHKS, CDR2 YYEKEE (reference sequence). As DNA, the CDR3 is TGTGCCAGCAGCTACCCCGGGACAGCTGAAAAACTGTTTTTT. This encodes CASSYPGTAEKLFF. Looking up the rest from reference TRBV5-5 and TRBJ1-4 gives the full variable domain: DAGVTQSPTHLIKTRGQQVTLRCSPISGHKSVSWYQQVLGQGPQFIFQYYEKEERGRGNFPDRFSARQFPNYSSELNVNALLLGDSALYLCASSYPGTAEKLFFGSGTQLSVL.

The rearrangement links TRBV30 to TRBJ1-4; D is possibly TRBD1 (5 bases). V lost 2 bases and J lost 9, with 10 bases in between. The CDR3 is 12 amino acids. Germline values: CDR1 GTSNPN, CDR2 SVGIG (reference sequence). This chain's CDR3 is CAWSSPGKKLFF. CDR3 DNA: TGTGCCTGGAGTTCGCCAGGGAAAAAACTGTTTTTT.

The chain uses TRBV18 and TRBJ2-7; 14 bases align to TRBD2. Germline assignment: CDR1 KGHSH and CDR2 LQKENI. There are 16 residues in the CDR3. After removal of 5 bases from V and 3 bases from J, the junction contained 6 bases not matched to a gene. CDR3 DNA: TGTGCCAGCTCAGCCGGGACTAGCGGGAGAATCTACGAGCAGTACTTC. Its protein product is CASSAGTSGRIYEQYF.

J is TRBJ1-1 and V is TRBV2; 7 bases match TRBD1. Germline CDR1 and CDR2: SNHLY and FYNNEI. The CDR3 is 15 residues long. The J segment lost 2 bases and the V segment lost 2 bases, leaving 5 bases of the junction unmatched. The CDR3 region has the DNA TGTGCCAGCAGTGAATTAGGGACAGACAACACTGAAGCTTTCTTT. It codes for CASSELGTDNTEAFF.

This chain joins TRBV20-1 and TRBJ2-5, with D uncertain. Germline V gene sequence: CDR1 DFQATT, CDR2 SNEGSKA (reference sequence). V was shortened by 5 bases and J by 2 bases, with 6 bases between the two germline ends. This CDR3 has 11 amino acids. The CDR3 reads CSAQEQETQYF. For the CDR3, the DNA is TGCAGTGCTCAGGAACAAGAGACCCAGTACTTC.

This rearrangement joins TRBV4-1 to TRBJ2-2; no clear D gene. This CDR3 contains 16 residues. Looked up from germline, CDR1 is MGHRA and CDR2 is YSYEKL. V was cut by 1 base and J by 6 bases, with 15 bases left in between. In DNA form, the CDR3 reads TGCGCCAGCAGCCAAGTCAGGAAGTCACAACCCGGGGAGCTGTTTTTT. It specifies CASSQVRKSQPGELFF.

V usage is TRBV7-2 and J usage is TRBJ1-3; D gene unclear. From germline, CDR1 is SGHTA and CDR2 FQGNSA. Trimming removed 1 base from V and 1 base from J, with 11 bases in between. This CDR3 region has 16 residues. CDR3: CASSLGPAGSGNTIYF. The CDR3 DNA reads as TGTGCCAGCAGCTTAGGGCCGGCAGGTTCTGGAAACACCATATATTTT.

The CDR3 DNA follows: TGTGCCAGCAGTCAAACAGGGACCACTGAAGCTTTCTTT. Residues: CASSQTGTTEAFF. The chain joins TRBV27 to TRBJ1-1; a weak D match, TRBD1 (6 bases). Germline V CDR1 and CDR2: MNHEY, SMNVEV (reference sequence). Trimming removed 5 bases at V and 4 bases at J, with 11 bases between. The CDR3 is made up of 13 amino acids.

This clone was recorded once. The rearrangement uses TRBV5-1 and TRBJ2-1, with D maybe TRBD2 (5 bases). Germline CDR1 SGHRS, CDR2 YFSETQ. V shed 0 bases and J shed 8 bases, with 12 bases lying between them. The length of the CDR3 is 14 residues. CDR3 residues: CASSLGSGGDEQFF. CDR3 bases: TGCGCCAGCAGCTTGGGTAGTGGAGGCGATGAGCAGTTCTTC.

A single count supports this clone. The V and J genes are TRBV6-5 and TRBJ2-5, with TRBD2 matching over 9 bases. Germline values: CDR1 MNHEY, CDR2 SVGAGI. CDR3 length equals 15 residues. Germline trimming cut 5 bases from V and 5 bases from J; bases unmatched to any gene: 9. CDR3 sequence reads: CASSPAGGLGETQYF. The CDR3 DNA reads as TGTGCCAGCAGTCCAGCGGGGGGTCTGGGTGAGACCCAGTACTTC.

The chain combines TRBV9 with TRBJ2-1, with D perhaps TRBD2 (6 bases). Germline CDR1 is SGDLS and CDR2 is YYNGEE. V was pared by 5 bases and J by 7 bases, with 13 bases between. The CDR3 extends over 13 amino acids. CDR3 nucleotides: TGTGCCAGCAGGTCATGGCGGGAAAATGAGCAGTTCTTC. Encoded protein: CASRSWRENEQFF.

DNA of the CDR3: TGTGCCAGCAGCTTAAGGGCGGGAGGGTATGAGTACGAGCAGTACTTC. Encoded protein: CASSLRAGGYEYEQYF. The V and J genes are TRBV11-1 and TRBJ2-7, with 9 nucleotides matching TRBD2. V gave up 2 bases and J gave up 4 bases; unmatched junction bases: 9. The germline V gene has CDR1 SGHAT and CDR2 FQDESV (reference sequence). CDR3 length: 16 amino acids. Full variable domain (rest looked up from reference TRBV11-1 and TRBJ2-7): EAEVAQSPRYKITEKSQAVAFWCDPISGHATLYWYRQILGQGPELLVQFQDESVVDDSQLPKDRFSAERLKGVDSTLKIQPAELGDSAMYLCASSLRAGGYEYEQYFGPGTRLTVT.

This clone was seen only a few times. The CDR3 sequence: CASSQDLSGSYEQYF. The CDR3 bases are TGCGCCAGCAGCCAAGATCTAAGCGGGAGCTACGAGCAGTACTTC. V and J are TRBV4-3 and TRBJ2-7, with 8 bases that match TRBD2. This CDR3 spans 15 amino acids. In germline, CDR1 is LGHNA, CDR2 YSLEER. V gave up 0 bases and J gave up 3 bases; unmatched junction bases: 4.

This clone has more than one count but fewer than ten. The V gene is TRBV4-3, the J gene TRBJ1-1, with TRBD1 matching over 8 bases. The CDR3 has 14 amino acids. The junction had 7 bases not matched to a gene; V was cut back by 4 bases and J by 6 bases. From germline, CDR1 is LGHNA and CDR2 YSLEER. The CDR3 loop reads CASSLDQGAAEAFF. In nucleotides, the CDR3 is TGCGCCAGCAGCCTTGATCAGGGGGCCGCTGAAGCTTTCTTT.

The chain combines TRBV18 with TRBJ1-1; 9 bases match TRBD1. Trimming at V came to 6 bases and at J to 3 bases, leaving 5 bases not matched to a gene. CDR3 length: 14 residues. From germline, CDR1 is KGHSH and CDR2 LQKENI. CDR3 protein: CASSLNRGHTEAFF. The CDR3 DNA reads TGTGCCAGCTCGTTAAACAGGGGGCACACTGAAGCTTTCTTT. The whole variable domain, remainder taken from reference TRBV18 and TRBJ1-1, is NAGVMQNPRHLVRRRGQEARLRCSPMKGHSHVYWYRQLPEEGLKFMVYLQKENIIDESGMPKERFSAEFPKEGPSILRIQQVVRGDSAAYFCASSLNRGHTEAFFGQGTRLTVV.

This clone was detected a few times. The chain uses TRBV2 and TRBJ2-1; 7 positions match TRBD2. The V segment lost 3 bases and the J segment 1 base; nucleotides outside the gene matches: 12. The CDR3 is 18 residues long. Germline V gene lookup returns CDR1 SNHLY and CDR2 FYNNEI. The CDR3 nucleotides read TGTGCCAGCAGTGATCTCAGCGGGAACTTTCTATCCTACAATGAGCAGTTCTTC. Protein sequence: CASSDLSGNFLSYNEQFF. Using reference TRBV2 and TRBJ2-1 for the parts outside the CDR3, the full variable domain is EPEVTQTPSHQVTQMGQEVILRCVPISNHLYFYWYRQILGQKVEFLVSFYNNEISEKSEIFDDQFSVERPDGSNFTLKIRSTKLEDSAMYFCASSDLSGNFLSYNEQFFGPGTRLTVL.

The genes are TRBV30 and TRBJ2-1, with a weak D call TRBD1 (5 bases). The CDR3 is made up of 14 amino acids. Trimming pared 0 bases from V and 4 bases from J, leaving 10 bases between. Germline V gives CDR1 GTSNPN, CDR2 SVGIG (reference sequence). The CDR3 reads CAWSVRSGYNEQFF. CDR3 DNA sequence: TGTGCCTGGAGTGTACGGTCAGGGTACAATGAGCAGTTCTTC.

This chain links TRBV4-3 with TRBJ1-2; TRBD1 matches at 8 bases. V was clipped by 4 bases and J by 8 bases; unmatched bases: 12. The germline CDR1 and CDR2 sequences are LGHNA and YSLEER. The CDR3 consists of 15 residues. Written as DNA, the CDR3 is TGCGCCAGCAGCCTCTTATCGGGACAGGTCAACGGCTACACCTTC. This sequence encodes CASSLLSGQVNGYTF.

CDR3 protein: CASSPPTGWDTEAFF. For the CDR3, the DNA is TGTGCCAGCAGCCCCCCAACAGGGTGGGACACTGAAGCTTTCTTT. The chain employs TRBV7-9 and TRBJ1-1; the D gene is possibly TRBD1 (6 bases). The germline CDR1 and CDR2 sequences are SEHNR and FQNEAQ (reference sequence). CDR3 size: 15 residues. V was cut by 5 bases and J by 3 bases, with 16 bases left in between.

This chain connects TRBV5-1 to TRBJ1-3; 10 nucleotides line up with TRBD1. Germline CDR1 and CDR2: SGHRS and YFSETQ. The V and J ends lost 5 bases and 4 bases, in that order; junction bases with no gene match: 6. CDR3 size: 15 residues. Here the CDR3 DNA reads TGCGCCAGCAGGTCCGGGACAGGGGACGGAAACACCATATATTTT. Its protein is CASRSGTGDGNTIYF.

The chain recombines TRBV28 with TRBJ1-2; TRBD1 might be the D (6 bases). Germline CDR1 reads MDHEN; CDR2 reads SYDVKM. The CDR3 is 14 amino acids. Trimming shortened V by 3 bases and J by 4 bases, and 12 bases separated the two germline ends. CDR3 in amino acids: CASSLFGGAYGYTF. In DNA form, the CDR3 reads TGTGCCAGCAGTTTGTTTGGGGGCGCCTATGGCTACACCTTC.

Written as DNA, the CDR3 is TGCAGCGTCATACCGGGACAGGGATGTGGCTACACCTTC. Amino acids: CSVIPGQGCGYTF. This chain joins TRBV29-1 and TRBJ1-2, with 9 bases fitting TRBD1. The CDR3 consists of 13 residues. Germline V CDR1 and CDR2: SQVTM, ANQGSEA. V lost 6 bases to trimming and J lost 7 bases; unmatched junction nucleotides: 9. Looking up the rest from reference TRBV29-1 and TRBJ1-2 gives the full variable domain: SAVISQKPSRDICQRGTSLTIQCQVDSQVTMMFWYRQQPGQSLTLIATANQGSEATYESGFVIDKFPISRPNLTFSTLTVSNMSPEDSSIYLCSVIPGQGCGYTFGSGTRLTVV.

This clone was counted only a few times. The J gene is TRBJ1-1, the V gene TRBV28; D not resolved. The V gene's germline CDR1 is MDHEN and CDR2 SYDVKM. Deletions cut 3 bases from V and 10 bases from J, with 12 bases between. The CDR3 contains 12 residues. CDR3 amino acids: CASSLAPAGAFF. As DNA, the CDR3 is TGTGCCAGCAGTTTGGCTCCGGCGGGAGCTTTCTTT.

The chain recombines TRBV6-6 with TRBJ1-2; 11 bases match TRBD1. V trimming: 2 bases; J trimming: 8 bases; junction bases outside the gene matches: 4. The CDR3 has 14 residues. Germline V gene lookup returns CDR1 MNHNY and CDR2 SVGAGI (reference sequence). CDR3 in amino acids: CASSYGTGGGGYTF. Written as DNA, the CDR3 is TGTGCCAGCAGTTACGGGACAGGGGGTGGGGGCTACACCTTC.